This T cell receptor beta chain is drawn from a study of shared clonotypes between healthy human individuals. The study, taken as a whole, reports: Estimated richness values were generally larger in naive subsets than in memory subsets.

Per the original methods: ImmunoSEQ sequences covered only the junction and lacked quality scores; filtering therefore differed. Sequencing used immunoSEQ multiplex PCR; TCRdb keeps in-frame clones, though not all of them. The V and J calls and clone size are taken from that table; D and trimming were inferred from the DNA. The table has fewer than 1 million clones, 96% seen once. Naive CD8 cells lacked CD45RO and underwent positive selection for CCR7, leaving out terminally differentiated effector memory CD45RA+ cells. Germline-derived CDR1 and CDR2 are ENHRY and SYGVKD. The CDR3 spans 16 residues. Trimming cost V 3 bases and J 5 bases; bases outside gene matches: 12. On this clone itself: Its antigen remains unknown.

Material for sequencing was naive CD8+ T cells sorted from blood. The TCR comes from a man aged 25 to 40 in good health. The chain joins TRBV10-3 to TRBJ1-2, with TRBD1 matching 7 bases. The CDR3 bases are TGTGCCATCAGTGAACGACCAGAAGCAGGGGGTTATGGCTACACCTTC. Its translation: CAISERPEAGGYGYTF.